This TCR beta chain was identified during a study of regulatory T cells in long-lasting Graves disease (dated by TCRdb to the early 2020s). Background on the whole study: In the newly diagnosed Graves' disease group, patients had been taking antithyroid drugs for less than 3 months. Persistent Graves' disease patients were compared with newly diagnosed Graves' disease patients by peripheral blood TCR sequencing and RNA sequencing. The study took place in China and was registered as a clinical trial. A total of roughly 35 samples underwent TCR sequencing: approximately 13 from persistent and approximately 20 from newly diagnosed Graves' disease patients. The paper as a whole reports these results and caveats: TRBV28, TRBJ1-2 and TRBJ2-5 were preferentially used in persistent disease, while TRBV20-1 and TRBJ2-1 were favored in newly diagnosed disease. Only peripheral blood was studied, because thyroid tissue, the primary lesion, was inaccessible. The small sample size was acknowledged by the authors as a limitation that may reduce accuracy. Only the TCR beta chain was sequenced and analyzed. Compared with newly diagnosed patients, persistent Graves' disease patients had lower TCR Shannon entropy and fewer highly expanded clones, which suggests clonal expansion. More public clonotypes were shared among persistent patients (2,741) than among newly diagnosed patients (over 900).

Reading the label with the study, this specimen's time point is: newly diagnosed GD, antithyroid drugs for less than 3 months. For both TCR sequencing and RNA sequencing, RNA was extracted from PBMCs using TRIzol. The diagnosis of Graves' disease followed American Thyroid Association guidelines. Patients for the study were recruited at an endocrinology department in Xi'an, China. Each patient gave approximately 9 milliliters of peripheral blood, collected in an EDTA anticoagulant tube. Ficoll Paque Plus density gradient separation was used to isolate PBMCs, and no further T cell sorting was done. An Agilent 2100 Bioanalyzer and agarose gel were used to check RNA quality, and a NanoDrop 2000 was used to measure RNA concentration. The germline V gene (reference sequence) provides CDR1 LGHDT and CDR2 YNNKEL. The V end loses 3 bases and the J end loses 2 bases, and a stretch of 14 bases separates them. The CDR3, cysteine through phenylalanine, is 15 amino acids long. The entry retains the CDR3 DNA only, 45 bases that are in frame from base 1.

This clonotype was picked up many times. It lacks a known antigen. There are no base qualities to consult, and no much larger clone falls within one base. Libraries were built with multiplex PCR. The run used an Illumina HiSeq 4000. To build TCR beta libraries, CDR3 regions were amplified by Arm-PCR using iRepertoire HTBI primers. Gel purification was performed on PCR products prior to sequencing. The paper's processing steps were these. Gene usage analysis of CDR3 amino acid clonotypes used the 62 TRBV and 14 to 15 TRBJ segments found across samples. COPE and FqMerger were used to merge the filtered high-quality paired reads into contigs. BLAST was used to align contigs to the IMGT TRBV, TRBD and TRBJ reference genes, and CDR3 was defined following IMGT. Clonotypes above 0.1% frequency were classified as highly expanded clones. Shannon entropy served as the measure of repertoire diversity, while the Gini coefficient captured V-J evenness. Clonotypes shared by more than one individual were considered public. TCRdb itself trimmed the public reads at Q25 with fastp, ran MiXCR and retained productive beta chains. One record per CDR3 amino acid sequence lists the most common genes and DNA. The V and J calls and clone size are TCRdb's, not the authors'. This sample comprises approximately 300,000 distinct CDR3 sequences, over 15% of them detected only once. The top ten clones comprise around 37% of the sample.

Here the chain combines TRBV3-1 and TRBJ2-7; the D region possibly corresponds to TRBD1 (6 bases align). The sample was peripheral blood mononuclear cells (PBMCs), taken at new diagnosis, from a patient treated with antithyroid drugs. The TCR was taken from a female donor with Graves disease. Here is the DNA: TGTGCCAGCAGCCAGGGCAGGGGTCCCCCCTACGAGCAGTACTTC. This encodes CASSQGRGPPYEQYF.